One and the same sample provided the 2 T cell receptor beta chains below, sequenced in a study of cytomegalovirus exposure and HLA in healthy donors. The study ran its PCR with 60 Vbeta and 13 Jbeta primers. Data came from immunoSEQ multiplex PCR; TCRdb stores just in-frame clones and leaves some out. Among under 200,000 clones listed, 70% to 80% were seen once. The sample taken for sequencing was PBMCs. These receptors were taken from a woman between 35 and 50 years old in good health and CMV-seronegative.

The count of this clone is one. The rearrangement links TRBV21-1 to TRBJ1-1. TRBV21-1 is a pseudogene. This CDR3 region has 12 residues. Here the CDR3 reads CASSYSDTEAFF. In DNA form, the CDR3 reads TGTGCCAGCAGTTACTCGGACACTGAAGCTTTCTTT.

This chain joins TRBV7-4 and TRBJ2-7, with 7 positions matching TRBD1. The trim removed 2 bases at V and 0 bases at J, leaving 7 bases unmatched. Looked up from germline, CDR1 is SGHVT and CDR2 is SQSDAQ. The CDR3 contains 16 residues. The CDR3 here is CASSLRDSYYSYEQYF. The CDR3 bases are TGTGCCAGCAGCTTAAGGGACAGCTATTACTCCTACGAGCAGTACTTC.